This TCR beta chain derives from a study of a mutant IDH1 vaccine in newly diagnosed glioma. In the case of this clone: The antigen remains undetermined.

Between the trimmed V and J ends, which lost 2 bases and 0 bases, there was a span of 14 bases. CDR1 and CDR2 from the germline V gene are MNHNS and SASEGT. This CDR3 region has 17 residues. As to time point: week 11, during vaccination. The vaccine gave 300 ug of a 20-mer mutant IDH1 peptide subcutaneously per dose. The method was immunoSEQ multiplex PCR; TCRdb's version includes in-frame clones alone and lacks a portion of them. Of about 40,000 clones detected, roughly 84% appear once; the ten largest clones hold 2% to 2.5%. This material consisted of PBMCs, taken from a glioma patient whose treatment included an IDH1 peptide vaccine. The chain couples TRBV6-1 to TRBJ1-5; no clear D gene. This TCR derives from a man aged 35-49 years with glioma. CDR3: CASSETPEIYSNQPQHF. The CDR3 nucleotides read TGTGCCAGCAGTGAAACACCGGAGATCTATAGCAATCAGCCCCAGCATTTT.